This TCR beta chain came from a study of T cell responses to AZD1222 COVID-19 vaccine. Whole-study findings and limits: Breadth and depth of Spike-specific TCRs rose after two AZD1222 doses. There were vaccine-associated CD4 TCRs across spike, dominant at 160-218 and 743-854. Nearly half of spike-specific TCRs reportedly target variant regions that are unmutated in the B.1.351 and B.1.1.7 variants.

There are 16 residues in the CDR3. The ends were cut back, 4 bases at V and 2 bases at J, with 18 bases in the middle. The germline CDR1 and CDR2 sequences are MNHNY and SVGAGI (reference sequence). The method was immunoSEQ multiplex PCR; TCRdb's version includes in-frame clones alone and lacks a portion of them. Of about 93,000 clones in the sample, 65% to 90% are singletons; the top ten hold around 5.9%. On this clone: Its antigen is unidentified.

Here the sequenced sample was peripheral blood, taken on day 0 of AZD1222 vaccination. The chain joins TRBV6-6 to TRBJ2-7; D is possibly TRBD1 (5 bases). The clonotype was recovered from an adult in good health. The CDR3 loop reads CASSSPESRGTYEQYF. In nucleotides, the CDR3 is TGTGCCAGCAGTTCCCCGGAGAGTAGGGGAACCTACGAGCAGTACTTC.